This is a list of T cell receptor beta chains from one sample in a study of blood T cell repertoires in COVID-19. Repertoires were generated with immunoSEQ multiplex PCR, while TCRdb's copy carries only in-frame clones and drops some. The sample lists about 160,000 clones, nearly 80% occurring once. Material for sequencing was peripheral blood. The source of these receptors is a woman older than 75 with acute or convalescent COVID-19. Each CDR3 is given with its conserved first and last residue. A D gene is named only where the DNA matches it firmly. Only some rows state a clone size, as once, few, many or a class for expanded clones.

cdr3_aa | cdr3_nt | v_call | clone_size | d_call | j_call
CASRDGLESYEQYF | TGTGCCAGCAGGGATGGACTAGAGTCCTACGAGCAGTACTTC | TRBV2 | NA | TRBD2 | TRBJ2-7
CASSSETTLTQHF | TGTGCCAGCAGCAGCGAAACCACCCTGACCCAGCATTTT | TRBV6-5 | NA | NA | TRBJ1-5
CSATYASGYTF | TGCAGTGCTACCTACGCTTCTGGCTACACCTTC | TRBV20-1 | few | NA | TRBJ1-2
CAISDLGLNQPQHF | TGTGCCATCAGTGACCTGGGCCTCAATCAGCCCCAGCATTTT | TRBV10-3 | NA | NA | TRBJ1-5
CASKVQGGGPNEKLFF | TGTGCCAGCAAAGTTCAGGGAGGTGGGCCTAATGAAAAACTGTTTTTT | TRBV7-2 | NA | NA | TRBJ1-4
CASSPVVSGANVLTF | TGTGCCAGCTCACCAGTCGTCTCTGGGGCCAACGTCCTGACTTTC | TRBV18 | once | NA | TRBJ2-6
CASSPTTGTRGETQYF | TGTGCCAGTTCTCCAACCACCGGGACTCGAGGGGAGACCCAGTACTTC | TRBV19 | once | NA | TRBJ2-5
CASSRGGTGVSTDTQYF | TGTGCCAGCAGTCGGGGCGGGACAGGAGTTAGCACAGATACGCAGTATTTT | TRBV6-6 | NA | TRBD1 | TRBJ2-3
CASRDSPYEQYF | TGTGCCAGCAGAGACAGCCCCTACGAGCAGTACTTC | TRBV6-5 | NA | NA | TRBJ2-7
CASKQGANSPLHF | TGTGCCAGCAAACAGGGGGCAAATTCACCCCTCCACTTT | TRBV12-3/TRBV12-4 | NA | TRBD1 | TRBJ1-6
CASSLGRSNTGELFF | TGTGCCAGCAGCTTAGGCAGGTCAAATACCGGGGAGCTGTTTTTT | TRBV7-2 | NA | NA | TRBJ2-2